The 18 T cell receptor beta chains given below trace back to one sample, sequenced in a study of CD8 T cells in Susac syndrome. After extraction with the RNeasy kit, about 0.5 to 1 ug of the RNA was reverse transcribed using random hexamers. A single record per CDR3 protein comes from TCRdb applying MiXCR to the immunoSEQ multiplex PCR reads. The sample has 120,000 or so distinct CDR3 sequences, just under 95% seen once; the top ten hold under 0.095%. Sequenced sample: CD4+ T cells from PBMCs. The receptors shown here come from a human donor with multiple sclerosis.

The chain uses TRBV5-4 and TRBJ1-3; 7 bases are shared with TRBD1. CDR1 SGHNT and CDR2 YYREEE come from the germline V gene (reference sequence). The CDR3 length is 14 residues. The V segment lost 4 bases and the J segment 7 bases; nucleotides outside the gene matches: 8. For the CDR3, the DNA is TGTGCCAGCAGCCCCCGGACAGGAGGGAACACCATATATTTT. This translates into CASSPRTGGNTIYF.

The V and J genes are TRBV9 and TRBJ1-2, with TRBD1 as a possible D gene (6 bases). CDR3 length: 15 residues. In germline, CDR1 is SGDLS, CDR2 YYNGEE. V was cut by 2 bases and J by 5 bases, with 16 bases left in between. CDR3 nucleotides: TGTGCCAGCAGCGTCCTCTCAAACAGGGAATATGGCTACACCTTC. As protein: CASSVLSNREYGYTF.

The rearrangement joins TRBV20-1 to TRBJ2-1; 7 bases agree with TRBD2. Trimming cost V 6 bases and J 7 bases; bases outside gene matches: 15. The germline V gene has CDR1 DFQATT and CDR2 SNEGSKA (reference sequence). The CDR3 length is 15 residues. The CDR3 loop reads CSALPGSGAGNEQFF. DNA for the CDR3: TGCAGTGCCCTCCCCGGGAGCGGGGCGGGAAATGAGCAGTTCTTC.

The chain recombines TRBV28 with TRBJ2-7, with a tentative D call TRBD2 (6 bases). Trimming removed 7 bases from V and 4 bases from J, with 14 bases in between. CDR3 size: 13 residues. CDR1 is MDHEN, CDR2 SYDVKM, per germline. As DNA, the CDR3 is TGTGCCAGCAAGAATTCGGGAGAATACGAGCAGTACTTC. Its protein is CASKNSGEYEQYF.

This chain uses TRBV7-8 with TRBJ2-1; 10 bases map to TRBD2. This CDR3 has 18 residues. CDR1 is SGHVS, CDR2 FQNEAQ, per germline. Trimming took 5 bases from V and 8 from J; bases not matched to a gene: 18. The CDR3 reads CASSHLSATSGAWHEQFF. The DNA of the CDR3 is TGTGCCAGCAGCCATCTATCGGCTACTAGCGGGGCTTGGCATGAGCAGTTCTTC.

This clonotype was found once. DNA for the CDR3: TGTGCCAGCAGACCCAGACAGTCCTACGAGCAGTACTTC. The encoded protein is CASRPRQSYEQYF. The chain couples TRBV6-1 to TRBJ2-7; D is perhaps TRBD1 (5 bases). The CDR3 spans 13 residues. Germline V CDR1 and CDR2: MNHNS, SASEGT. V was cut by 6 bases and J by 1 base, with 10 bases left in between.

The chain is built from TRBV5-1 and TRBJ1-4, with D uncertain. This CDR3 spans 15 amino acids. Trimming stripped 4 bases from V and 8 bases from J, with 18 bases between. Germline CDR1 reads SGHRS; CDR2 reads YFSETQ. The CDR3 here is CASSPTAVDYEKLFF. CDR3 nucleotide sequence: TGCGCCAGCAGCCCCACGGCAGTGGATTACGAAAAACTGTTTTTT. The whole variable domain, remainder taken from reference TRBV5-1 and TRBJ1-4, is KAGVTQTPRYLIKTRGQQVTLSCSPISGHRSVSWYQQTPGQGLQFLFEYFSETQRNKGNFPGRFSGRQFSNSRSEMNVSTLELGDSALYLCASSPTAVDYEKLFFGSGTQLSVL.

The rearrangement uses TRBV11-2 and TRBJ2-7; no clear D. The CDR3 is 13 residues long. Trimming shortened V by 5 bases and J by 3 bases, and 11 bases separated the two germline ends. Per germline, CDR1 SGHAT and CDR2 FQNNGV. The CDR3 protein is CASSPPAGYEQYF. The CDR3 coding sequence is TGTGCCAGCAGCCCACCGGCAGGCTACGAGCAGTACTTC. The full variable domain, its missing parts supplied by reference TRBV11-2 and TRBJ2-7, is EAGVAQSPRYKIIEKRQSVAFWCNPISGHATLYWYQQILGQGPKLLIQFQNNGVVDDSQLPKDRFSAERLKGVDSTLKIQPAKLEDSAVYLCASSPPAGYEQYFGPGTRLTVT.

The V call is TRBV19, the J call TRBJ1-5; 9 nucleotides align to TRBD1. This CDR3 spans 13 amino acids. Germline CDR1 is LNHDA and CDR2 is SQIVND (reference sequence). Losses at the gene ends were 9 bases for V and 7 bases for J; bases not matched to a gene: 7. CDR3 sequence reads: CASGQGLKQPQHF. The CDR3, as DNA: TGTGCCAGCGGACAGGGGTTAAAGCAGCCCCAGCATTTT. Based on the CDR3 plus reference TRBV19 and TRBJ1-5, the full variable domain is DGGITQSPKYLFRKEGQNVTLSCEQNLNHDAMYWYRQDPGQGLRLIYYSQIVNDFQKGDIAEGYSVSREKKESFPLTVTSAQKNPTAFYLCASGQGLKQPQHFGDGTRLSIL.

In DNA, the CDR3 is TGTGCCAGCAGCTTATCCCCAAGCCGGACAGGGGAGGAGACCCAGTACTTC. It is translated as CASSLSPSRTGEETQYF. The rearrangement joins TRBV7-3 to TRBJ2-5; TRBD1 aligns across 9 bases. Germline assignment: CDR1 SGHTA and CDR2 FQGTGA. The CDR3 sequence is 17 residues long. V shed 2 bases and J 5 bases; nucleotides not matched to a gene: 12.

The V call is TRBV20-1, the J call TRBJ1-5, with 9 bases identical to TRBD1. There are 17 residues in the CDR3. Trimming removed 5 bases from V and 0 bases from J; junction bases left unmatched: 11. Germline-derived CDR1 and CDR2 are DFQATT and SNEGSKA (reference sequence). CDR3 amino acids: CSARADRGVPSNQPQHF. The CDR3 DNA follows: TGCAGTGCTCGGGCTGACAGGGGGGTACCTAGCAATCAGCCCCAGCATTTT.

The rearrangement joins TRBV5-4 to TRBJ2-7, with D unclear. This CDR3 contains 15 residues. The V end lost 1 base, the J end lost 3 bases, and 14 bases lay between the germline ends. CDR1 SGHNT and CDR2 YYREEE come from the germline V gene (reference sequence). The CDR3 DNA follows: TGTGCCAGCAGCTTGCCAGGATCTACCCTCTACGAGCAGTACTTC. This gives the protein CASSLPGSTLYEQYF.

V is TRBV2 and J is TRBJ2-7; D ambiguous. Trimming removed 6 bases from V and 5 bases from J, with 14 bases in between. The germline CDR1 and CDR2 sequences are SNHLY and FYNNEI. The CDR3 spans 13 residues. The CDR3 DNA reads as TGTGCCAGCAGCTACGGGCCTAGTAACGAGCAGTACTTC. The encoded protein is CASSYGPSNEQYF.

This chain connects TRBV7-2 to TRBJ2-7; the match to TRBD2 covers 12 bases. CDR1 and CDR2 (germline): SGHTA, FQGNSA. The CDR3 runs 15 residues. The ends lost 3 bases at V and 3 bases at J; junction bases unmatched: 3. CDR3 DNA sequence: TGTGCCAGCAGCTTCCTAGCGGGGGGGCTCTACGAGCAGTACTTC. Its translation: CASSFLAGGLYEQYF.

V usage is TRBV5-6 and J usage is TRBJ2-7, with D possibly TRBD1 on 6 matching bases. The germline V gene encodes CDR1 SGHDT and CDR2 YYEEEE. The CDR3 extends over 16 amino acids. Trimming cost V 0 bases and J 3 bases, with 16 bases left between them. The CDR3 region has the DNA TGTGCCAGCAGCTTGGGCGGTCTGGGACATTACTACGAGCAGTACTTC. Its protein product is CASSLGGLGHYYEQYF.

CDR3 protein: CATSRDTGIEQFF. The CDR3 coding sequence is TGTGCCACCAGCAGAGATACGGGGATTGAGCAGTTCTTC. This chain connects TRBV15 to TRBJ2-1; possible D gene TRBD2, 5 bases. V was pared by 0 bases and J by 9 bases, with 9 bases between. Germline V gene sequence: CDR1 LNHNV, CDR2 YYDKDF (reference sequence). The CDR3 is 13 residues long.

The count of this clonotype is one. The chain uses TRBV5-1 and TRBJ2-1, with a weak D call TRBD2 (7 bases). V was shortened by 1 base and J by 2 bases, with 13 bases between the two germline ends. The CDR3 is 16 residues long. Germline V gene lookup returns CDR1 SGHRS and CDR2 YFSETQ. In DNA, the CDR3 is TGCGCCAGCAGCTTGACGGGGGGCCTAGCCTACAATGAGCAGTTCTTC. Its protein product is CASSLTGGLAYNEQFF.

The V call is TRBV20-1, the J call TRBJ1-2, with D unresolved. V was clipped by 4 bases and J by 2 bases, with 11 bases between them. Germline assignment: CDR1 DFQATT and CDR2 SNEGSKA (reference sequence). The CDR3 consists of 13 residues. The CDR3 DNA reads as TGCAGTGCTACCCCTACAGAAAACTATGGCTACACCTTC. It encodes CSATPTENYGYTF.